This TCR beta chain appears in the sequencing data of a study of blood T cell repertoires in COVID-19. Study information: COVID-19 samples collected from the United States, Italy and Spain covered acute and convalescent phases. PBMCs, B-cell-depleted T cells, or T cells provided the cDNA or gDNA that made up the material.

The CDR3 extends over 14 amino acids. Between the trimmed V and J ends, which lost 3 bases and 2 bases, there was a span of 9 bases. In germline, CDR1 is KGHDR, CDR2 SFDVKD. Per the authors' pipeline: Estimates of nucleated cell counts were drawn from the amplification of reference gene primers. Sequencing was performed with immunoSEQ multiplex PCR; in TCRdb, only in-frame clones are kept and a portion is missing. The DNA was the basis for D and trimming; V, J and clone size are from that table. The table includes roughly 170,000 clones, about 79% detected once. This chain links TRBV24-1 with TRBJ2-5; perhaps TRBD1 as D (5 bases). The sample comprised peripheral blood. The receptor's source is a woman in her 70s with acute or convalescent COVID-19. CDR3 sequence (DNA): TGTGCCACCAGTGATGGCAGGGTGCAAGAGACCCAGTACTTC. Protein sequence: CATSDGRVQETQYF.